In this sample, the clone carrying this T cell receptor (beta chain) turned up many times. The sample originates from a study of HIV-infected patients and healthy controls. From the 5' RACE reads, TCRdb called clonotypes with MiXCR, one entry per CDR3 protein. The sample holds around 18,000 distinct CDR3 sequences; around 15% are singletons and the top ten take 20% to 25%. The CDR3 runs 10 residues. Germline CDR1 SQVTM, CDR2 ANQGSEA. Trimming removed 5 bases from V and 5 bases from J, with 4 bases in between. Sequenced sample: CD8+ T cells from blood. This clonotype originated in a human donor in good health. J is TRBJ2-1 and V is TRBV29-1; D is ambiguous. In DNA, the CDR3 is TGCAGCGTTACCAACAATGAGCAGTTCTTC. Translating gives CSVTNNEQFF.